The rows below give T cell receptor beta chains drawn from one sample of a study of identical twins. TCRdb ran MiXCR on the 5' RACE reads and lists one entry per CDR3 protein. The profile shows about 500,000 distinct CDR3 sequences, 13% to 15% of them singletons. These data also featured in a second study, about yellow fever vaccine responses in identical twins.

Sequencing was done on a sample of CD4+ T cells sorted from blood. The receptor set was obtained from a young woman in good health. Both conserved end residues are part of each CDR3. A D gene is named only where the DNA matches it firmly. Clone size is shown for a subset of rows, as once, few, many or a class of expanded clone.

clone size: many
V gene: TRBV20-1
D gene: .
J gene: TRBJ2-2
CDR3 DNA: TGCAGTGCTAGACAGGGGTCATTGAACACCGGGGAGCTGTTTTTT
CDR3 protein: CSARQGSLNTGELFF

clone size: .
V gene: TRBV7-9
D gene: .
J gene: TRBJ2-5
CDR3 DNA: TGTGCCAGCAGCTTATCCCGCATACAAGAGACCCAGTACTTC
CDR3 protein: CASSLSRIQETQYF

clone size: .
V gene: TRBV9
D gene: TRBD1
J gene: TRBJ1-1
CDR3 DNA: TGTGCCAGCAGCGTAGAACAGGGGGTGAACACTGAAGCTTTCTTT
CDR3 protein: CASSVEQGVNTEAFF

clone size: many
V gene: TRBV29-1
D gene: .
J gene: TRBJ2-7
CDR3 DNA: TGCAGCGTTGCGGGGTCCGAGCAGTACTTC
CDR3 protein: CSVAGSEQYF

clone size: many
V gene: TRBV12-3/TRBV12-4
D gene: .
J gene: TRBJ2-7
CDR3 DNA: TGTGCCAGCAGGGACTCTGACAGGCCCTACGAGCAGTACTTC
CDR3 protein: CASRDSDRPYEQYF

clone size: few
V gene: TRBV18
D gene: .
J gene: TRBJ2-7
CDR3 DNA: TGTGCCAGCTCCCGCTCTCTAGCCCACGAGCAGTACTTC
CDR3 protein: CASSRSLAHEQYF

clone size: .
V gene: TRBV6-1
D gene: TRBD1
J gene: TRBJ1-5
CDR3 DNA: TGTGCCAGCAGTGAATCGAGAGGGGGCTATCAGCCCCAGCATTTT
CDR3 protein: CASSESRGGYQPQHF

clone size: .
V gene: TRBV5-1
D gene: TRBD1
J gene: TRBJ2-1
CDR3 DNA: TGCGCCAGCGTTCGAGGGACAGGGGCCTACAATGAGCAGTTCTTC
CDR3 protein: CASVRGTGAYNEQFF

clone size: many
V gene: TRBV7-2
D gene: .
J gene: TRBJ2-2
CDR3 DNA: TGTGCCAGCAGCTTAGCGCATACGTACGGGGAGCTGTTTTTT
CDR3 protein: CASSLAHTYGELFF

clone size: few
V gene: TRBV3-1
D gene: .
J gene: TRBJ2-1
CDR3 DNA: TGTGCCAGCAGCCCCCCGCGAGGCGTGGTGGATGAGCAGTTCTTC
CDR3 protein: CASSPPRGVVDEQFF

clone size: .
V gene: TRBV20-1
D gene: .
J gene: TRBJ2-7
CDR3 DNA: TGCAGTGCTAGCCGTCGGACGGAGAATTACGAGCAGTACTTC
CDR3 protein: CSASRRTENYEQYF

clone size: few
V gene: TRBV6-1
D gene: .
J gene: TRBJ1-6
CDR3 DNA: TGTGCCAGCAGCCTGGGTTCAGGGTCACCCCTCCACTTT
CDR3 protein: CASSLGSGSPLHF

clone size: .
V gene: TRBV20-1
D gene: .
J gene: TRBJ2-7
CDR3 DNA: TGCAGTGCTCAGACACAGATGCCGGTCGGGTACGAGCAGTACTTC
CDR3 protein: CSAQTQMPVGYEQYF

clone size: .
V gene: TRBV6-4
D gene: .
J gene: TRBJ2-3
CDR3 DNA: TGTGCCAGACAAATACTAGTCCGGGGAACAGATACGCAGTATTTT
CDR3 protein: CARQILVRGTDTQYF

clone size: few
V gene: TRBV7-3
D gene: TRBD2
J gene: TRBJ2-6
CDR3 DNA: TGTGCCAGCAGGAACGGGGGGACTGGGGCCAACGTCCTGACTTTC
CDR3 protein: CASRNGGTGANVLTF

clone size: few
V gene: TRBV6-1
D gene: TRBD1
J gene: TRBJ2-1
CDR3 DNA: TGTGCCAGTTATAGATCGACAGGGAACAATGAGCAGTTCTTC
CDR3 protein: CASYRSTGNNEQFF

clone size: .
V gene: TRBV7-9
D gene: .
J gene: TRBJ2-7
CDR3 DNA: TGTGCCAGCAGCTCGGGGAGCGAGCAGTACTTC
CDR3 protein: CASSSGSEQYF

clone size: .
V gene: TRBV20-1
D gene: .
J gene: TRBJ1-1
CDR3 DNA: TGCAGTGCTAGAGTGGCGGGCCTCCGGGGAACTGAAGCTTTCTTT
CDR3 protein: CSARVAGLRGTEAFF

clone size: .
V gene: TRBV5-1
D gene: .
J gene: TRBJ1-1
CDR3 DNA: TGCGCCAGCAGCTCGCCTGGGGGTGGAGCTTTCTTT
CDR3 protein: CASSSPGGGAFF

clone size: .
V gene: TRBV6-1
D gene: .
J gene: TRBJ2-3
CDR3 DNA: TGTGCCAGCAGTGAACAACGGGGAGATACGCAGTATTTT
CDR3 protein: CASSEQRGDTQYF

clone size: .
V gene: TRBV28
D gene: TRBD1
J gene: TRBJ1-5
CDR3 DNA: TGTGCCAGCAGGCTTACAGGGGGCGGCCAGCCCCAGCATTTT
CDR3 protein: CASRLTGGGQPQHF

clone size: few
V gene: TRBV20-1
D gene: .
J gene: TRBJ2-5
CDR3 DNA: TGCAGCCGCTCAGGGAGTATAGAGACCCAGTACTTC
CDR3 protein: CSRSGSIETQYF

clone size: .
V gene: TRBV20-1
D gene: TRBD2
J gene: TRBJ2-3
CDR3 DNA: TGCAGTGCCCTCGGGACTAGCTCCTCGGGCACAGATACGCAGTATTTT
CDR3 protein: CSALGTSSSGTDTQYF

clone size: few
V gene: TRBV29-1
D gene: .
J gene: TRBJ1-3
CDR3 DNA: TGCAGCGTTGTCCCGGGGGACTCTGGAAACACCATATATTTT
CDR3 protein: CSVVPGDSGNTIYF

clone size: .
V gene: TRBV15
D gene: .
J gene: TRBJ1-2
CDR3 DNA: TGTGCCACCAGCAGAGCGGTGAGGGCTAACTATGGCTACACCTTC
CDR3 protein: CATSRAVRANYGYTF

clone size: few
V gene: TRBV4-3
D gene: .
J gene: TRBJ2-3
CDR3 DNA: TGCGCCAGCAGCCAACGCGGGACCCCGGCAGATACGCAGTATTTT
CDR3 protein: CASSQRGTPADTQYF

clone size: few
V gene: TRBV10-3
D gene: .
J gene: TRBJ1-5
CDR3 DNA: TGTGCCACGATAAGGAGGGCAGCAGGACCGTATAGCAATCAGCCCCAGCATTTT
CDR3 protein: CATIRRAAGPYSNQPQHF

clone size: .
V gene: TRBV5-1
D gene: TRBD1
J gene: TRBJ1-2
CDR3 DNA: TGCGCCAGCAGCCCCGGGACAGGAGATCATTATGGCTACACCTTC
CDR3 protein: CASSPGTGDHYGYTF

clone size: few
V gene: TRBV19
D gene: .
J gene: TRBJ1-1
CDR3 DNA: TGTGCCAGTAGTATACTCGGCAGTGAAGCTTTCTTT
CDR3 protein: CASSILGSEAFF

clone size: .
V gene: TRBV29-1
D gene: .
J gene: TRBJ2-3
CDR3 DNA: TGCAGCGTTACCGGGGGTAGTTGGACAGATACGCAGTATTTT
CDR3 protein: CSVTGGSWTDTQYF

clone size: few
V gene: TRBV7-2
D gene: TRBD2
J gene: TRBJ2-1
CDR3 DNA: TGTGCCAGCAGCTTGTGGGCTAGCGGAAACAATGAGCAGTTCTTC
CDR3 protein: CASSLWASGNNEQFF

clone size: many
V gene: TRBV10-3
D gene: TRBD1
J gene: TRBJ2-7
CDR3 DNA: TGTGCCATCAGTGAACCGCGCGGGACAGGAACCTACGAGCAGTACTTC
CDR3 protein: CAISEPRGTGTYEQYF

clone size: .
V gene: TRBV6-1
D gene: .
J gene: TRBJ2-1
CDR3 DNA: TGTGCCAGCAGTGATCAGTCCTGGGGGAGGTTCAATGAGCAGTTCTTC
CDR3 protein: CASSDQSWGRFNEQFF

clone size: .
V gene: TRBV24-1
D gene: TRBD2
J gene: TRBJ2-1
CDR3 DNA: TGTGCCACCAGTGATCCCGGGACTAGCGGTATACCACATGAGCAGTTCTTC
CDR3 protein: CATSDPGTSGIPHEQFF

clone size: .
V gene: TRBV20-1
D gene: .
J gene: TRBJ2-7
CDR3 DNA: TGCAGTGCCCCCCCGCGGAACAGGGCGGCCTACGAGCAGAACTTC
CDR3 protein: CSAPPRNRAAYEQNF

clone size: .
V gene: TRBV5-1
D gene: TRBD1
J gene: TRBJ1-6
CDR3 DNA: TGCGCCTCCCGACAGGGGGCTTATAATTCACCCCTCCACTTT
CDR3 protein: CASRQGAYNSPLHF

clone size: many
V gene: TRBV5-1
D gene: TRBD2
J gene: TRBJ2-1
CDR3 DNA: TGCGCCAGCAGCACTTCGGGGGGGGCCTACAATGAGCAGTTCTTC
CDR3 protein: CASSTSGGAYNEQFF

clone size: .
V gene: TRBV5-1
D gene: .
J gene: TRBJ2-3
CDR3 DNA: TGCGCCAGCAGCGCTGGAAAATACGCAGATACGCAGTATTTT
CDR3 protein: CASSAGKYADTQYF

clone size: .
V gene: TRBV7-9
D gene: TRBD2
J gene: TRBJ2-3
CDR3 DNA: TGTGCCAGCAGCCAACCGGGACTAGCGGGCACAGATACGCAGTATTTT
CDR3 protein: CASSQPGLAGTDTQYF

clone size: few
V gene: TRBV4-2
D gene: TRBD2
J gene: TRBJ2-3
CDR3 DNA: TGTGCCAGCAGCCAAGAACATACTAGCGGGAGGGCCGCAGATACGCAGTATTTT
CDR3 protein: CASSQEHTSGRAADTQYF